These 18 T cell receptor beta chains originate from one sample sequenced in a study of T cell responses to AZD1222 COVID-19 vaccine. The table came from immunoSEQ multiplex PCR; TCRdb's copy has only in-frame clones and leaves some out. The data hold some 140,000 clones, with approximately 85% observed a single time. The input for sequencing was peripheral blood, taken 28 days after the second dose of the MenACWY control vaccine. The receptors were sampled from an adult who received the MenACWY meningococcal vaccine as a control.

This clone has only one observation. The chain joins TRBV7-9 to TRBJ2-7, with D perhaps matching TRBD1 (5 bases). V was trimmed by 6 bases and J by 2 bases, leaving 14 bases between them. Germline V gene sequence: CDR1 SEHNR, CDR2 FQNEAQ (reference sequence). The CDR3 extends over 14 amino acids. For the CDR3, the DNA is TGTGCCAGCAGGGATACAGGTTTTCCCTACGAGCAGTACGTC. It translates to CASRDTGFPYEQYV.

V usage is TRBV5-8 and J usage is TRBJ1-1; 7 bases are a match to TRBD1. V shed 5 bases and J 0 bases; nucleotides not matched to a gene: 7. This CDR3 spans 15 amino acids. In germline, CDR1 is SGHTS, CDR2 YDEGEE. The CDR3 sequence is CASSSGTVMNTEAFF. In nucleotides, the CDR3 is TGTGCCAGCAGTTCCGGGACAGTGATGAACACTGAAGCTTTCTTT.

This clone was counted between two and nine times. The chain joins TRBV2 to TRBJ2-7, with 7 nucleotides matching TRBD2. CDR1 SNHLY and CDR2 FYNNEI come from the germline V gene. V was clipped by 10 bases and J by 2 bases; unmatched bases: 11. CDR3 length: 14 residues. CDR3 region: CATEESAGAYEQYF. In DNA, the CDR3 is TGTGCCACCGAGGAGTCCGCGGGAGCCTACGAGCAGTACTTC.

The chain uses TRBV18 and TRBJ1-2; D not certain. Looked up from germline, CDR1 is KGHSH and CDR2 is LQKENI. Trimming removed 6 bases at V and 5 bases at J, with 22 bases between. The length of the CDR3 is 16 residues. CDR3 amino acids: CASSPRVDLVGYGYTF. CDR3 bases: TGTGCCAGCTCGCCTAGGGTAGACCTAGTCGGATATGGCTACACCTTC. The full variable domain, completed using reference TRBV18 and TRBJ1-2, is NAGVMQNPRHLVRRRGQEARLRCSPMKGHSHVYWYRQLPEEGLKFMVYLQKENIIDESGMPKERFSAEFPKEGPSILRIQQVVRGDSAAYFCASSPRVDLVGYGYTFGSGTRLTVV.

This clone appeared a single time. This sequence joins TRBV10-3 and TRBJ1-1; 7 positions match TRBD1. V lost 5 bases to trimming and J lost 3 bases; unmatched junction nucleotides: 9. This CDR3 has 15 amino acids. Germline V gene sequence: CDR1 ENHRY, CDR2 SYGVKD. CDR3 in amino acids: CAISSYPGTDTEAFF. The CDR3 DNA reads TGTGCCATCAGTTCTTACCCCGGGACAGACACTGAAGCTTTCTTT.

This clone was counted a single time. CDR3 in DNA: TGTGCCAGCACCTCCCCCGGGACAGGGAACGGCTACACCTTC. This translates into CASTSPGTGNGYTF. This chain joins TRBV6-5 and TRBJ1-2; 9 bases are shared with TRBD1. This CDR3 has 14 amino acids. Germline-derived CDR1 and CDR2 are MNHEY and SVGAGI. The trim removed 7 bases at V and 8 bases at J, leaving 11 bases unmatched.

The rearrangement uses TRBV7-2 and TRBJ1-2; 10 bases align to TRBD1. CDR3 length: 19 residues. Germline CDR1 is SGHTA and CDR2 is FQGNSA. V gave up 6 bases and J gave up 4 bases; unmatched junction bases: 20. The CDR3 loop is CASRLFFRDRGSLFYGYTF. The CDR3 DNA follows: TGTGCCAGCAGACTTTTCTTCCGGGACAGGGGTAGTTTATTCTATGGCTACACCTTC.

There are a few counts of this clone. The rearrangement uses TRBV2 and TRBJ1-5; 8 bases agree with TRBD1. The CDR3 has 16 amino acids. With V trimmed by 7 bases and J by 5 bases, 13 bases remained unmatched. Germline loops: CDR1 SNHLY, CDR2 FYNNEI. CDR3 sequence reads: CASTGAVRGQDQPQHF. The DNA for the CDR3 is TGTGCCAGCACCGGAGCGGTCAGGGGGCAAGATCAGCCCCAGCATTTT.

Concerning this clone: The sample carries other DNA sequences with the same CDR3. The rearrangement joins TRBV5-6 to TRBJ1-3, with unresolved D. The CDR3 sequence is 14 residues long. Trimming stripped 1 base from V and 4 bases from J, with 9 bases between. The V gene's germline CDR1 is SGHDT and CDR2 YYEEEE. In DNA, the CDR3 is TGTGCCAGCAGCTTGAGAGGGCCCGGAAACACCATATATTTT. Translated: CASSLRGPGNTIYF.

The J gene is TRBJ2-2, the V gene TRBV29-1; 11 bases fit TRBD1. Germline CDR1 SQVTM, CDR2 ANQGSEA. Trimming took 3 bases from V and 6 from J; bases not matched to a gene: 6. This CDR3 spans 15 amino acids. The CDR3 DNA reads as TGCAGCGTTGACCCGGACAGGGGGCGCGCCGGGGAGCTGTTTTTT. Its protein product is CSVDPDRGRAGELFF.

This chain uses TRBV18 with TRBJ2-5; D is possibly TRBD1 (6 bases). Trimming left V 3 bases short and J 2 bases short, with 16 bases between. CDR1 and CDR2 (germline): KGHSH, LQKENI. The CDR3 consists of 16 residues. The CDR3 region is CASSPRQGRLQETQYF. In DNA form, the CDR3 reads TGTGCCAGCTCACCGCGGCAGGGGCGGTTACAAGAGACCCAGTACTTC.

The chain recombines TRBV27 with TRBJ2-3; D gene ambiguous. Germline CDR1 and CDR2: MNHEY and SMNVEV (reference sequence). V lost 3 bases and J 0 bases, leaving 10 bases between the germline ends. This CDR3 has 15 amino acids. This CDR3 reads CASSFLQTSTDTQYF. CDR3 bases: TGTGCCAGCAGTTTTTTGCAGACAAGCACAGATACGCAGTATTTT.

The chain has TRBV19 and TRBJ1-2, with 9 positions matching TRBD1. Germline CDR1 reads LNHDA; CDR2 reads SQIVND (reference sequence). V was clipped by 7 bases and J by 1 base; unmatched bases: 10. The CDR3 has 16 amino acids. Written as DNA, the CDR3 is TGTGCCAGTAATCCTGACCGGGACAGGGTTAACTATGGCTACACCTTC. Its translation: CASNPDRDRVNYGYTF.

The V and J genes are TRBV5-6 and TRBJ1-1; D might be TRBD1 (6 bases). This CDR3 is 14 amino acids long. Germline CDR1 SGHDT, CDR2 YYEEEE. The V gene lost 4 bases and the J gene lost 2 bases, with 12 bases spanning the gap. The CDR3 is CASSLPGANTEAFF. DNA for the CDR3: TGTGCCAGCAGCCTTCCAGGGGCCAACACTGAAGCTTTCTTT.

The rearrangement uses TRBV24-1 and TRBJ2-1; 13 bases align to TRBD2. This CDR3 spans 16 amino acids. Germline CDR1 and CDR2: KGHDR and SFDVKD. V lost 4 bases to trimming and J lost 7 bases; unmatched junction nucleotides: 6. The CDR3 loop is CATSDTTSGRGNEQFF. CDR3 DNA: TGTGCCACCAGTGACACCACTAGCGGGAGGGGGAATGAGCAGTTCTTC.

J is TRBJ2-5 and V is TRBV4-3; 12 nucleotides agree with TRBD2. Germline trimming cut 1 base from V and 4 bases from J; bases unmatched to any gene: 7. Germline V gene lookup returns CDR1 LGHNA and CDR2 YSLEER. There are 17 residues in the CDR3. The CDR3 nucleotides are TGCGCCAGCAGCCAAGGAGCTAGCGGGAGGGCGGGAGAGACCCAGTACTTC. Translation: CASSQGASGRAGETQYF.

The rearrangement uses TRBV28 and TRBJ1-2; weak D call: TRBD1 (5 bases). CDR1 and CDR2 (germline): MDHEN, SYDVKM. Trimming pared 2 bases from V and 4 bases from J, leaving 20 bases between. The CDR3 loop spans 17 amino acids. CDR3 nucleotide sequence: TGTGCCAGCAGTTTAGGAGGGCAGGGAGTCGTAAGCTATGGCTACACCTTC. This gives the protein CASSLGGQGVVSYGYTF.

This clone was seen a handful of times. The chain links TRBV10-3 to TRBJ1-6; TRBD1 matches at 10 bases. The V gene's germline CDR1 is ENHRY and CDR2 SYGVKD. V gave up 6 bases and J gave up 7 bases; unmatched junction bases: 3. This CDR3 comprises 14 residues. The CDR3, as DNA: TGTGCCATCAGGTCGGACAGGGGGAATTCACCCCTCCACTTT. Translated, it gives CAIRSDRGNSPLHF.